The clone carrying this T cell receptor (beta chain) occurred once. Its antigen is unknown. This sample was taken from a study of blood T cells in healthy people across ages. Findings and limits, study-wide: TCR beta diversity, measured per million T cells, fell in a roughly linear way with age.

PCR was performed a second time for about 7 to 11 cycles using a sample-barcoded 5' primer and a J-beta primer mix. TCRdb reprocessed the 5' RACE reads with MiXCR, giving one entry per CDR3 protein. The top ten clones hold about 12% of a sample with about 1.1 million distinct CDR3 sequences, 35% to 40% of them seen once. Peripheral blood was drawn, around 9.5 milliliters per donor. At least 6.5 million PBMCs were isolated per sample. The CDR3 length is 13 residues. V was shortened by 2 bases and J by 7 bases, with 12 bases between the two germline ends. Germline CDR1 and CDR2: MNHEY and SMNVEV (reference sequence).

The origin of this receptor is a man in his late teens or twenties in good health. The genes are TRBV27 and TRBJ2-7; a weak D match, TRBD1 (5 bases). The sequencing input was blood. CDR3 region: CASSLGQVNEQYF. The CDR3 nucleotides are TGTGCCAGCAGTTTAGGACAAGTCAATGAGCAGTACTTC.